This T cell receptor beta chain was documented in a study of blood T cell repertoires in COVID-19. Across the study: The cDNA or gDNA used as material had been derived from T cells, B-cell-depleted T cells, or PBMCs.

This clone was detected a few times. Assay: immunoSEQ multiplex PCR; the TCRdb copy retains only in-frame clones and omits some. This table holds about 100,000 clones, about 91% found once. Germline V gene data show CDR1 as MGHDK and CDR2 as SYGVNS. CDR3 length equals 15 residues. V was clipped by 1 base and J by 4 bases, with 8 bases between them. This clonotype originated in a human donor in a cohort sampled during active COVID-19. Sequenced material: peripheral blood. This chain connects TRBV25-1 to TRBJ2-6, with a possible D match to TRBD1 (5 bases). The chain's CDR3 is CASSESGSGANVLTF. The CDR3 DNA reads as TGTGCCAGCAGTGAATCAGGGTCAGGGGCCAACGTCCTGACTTTC.